Each of the 28 T cell receptor beta chains below was sequenced from the same sample in a study of T cells after yellow fever vaccination. One entry per CDR3 protein, called by TCRdb with MiXCR from the 5' RACE reads. This table holds 300,000 to 450,000 distinct CDR3 sequences, 7% to 9% found once. Sample: PBMCs, taken 45 days after the first yellow fever vaccination. The receptors were sampled from a man younger than 35 who received the YFV17D yellow fever vaccine.

The V gene is TRBV2, the J gene TRBJ2-1, with 8 bases matching TRBD2. CDR1 and CDR2 (germline): SNHLY, FYNNEI. The CDR3 has 13 residues. J was trimmed by 3 bases and V by 7 bases; bases with no gene match: 2. The CDR3 protein is CASTLAGYNEQFF. In DNA, the CDR3 is TGTGCCAGCACGCTAGCGGGCTACAATGAGCAGTTCTTC. Full variable domain (remainder filled in from reference TRBV2 and TRBJ2-1): EPEVTQTPSHQVTQMGQEVILRCVPISNHLYFYWYRQILGQKVEFLVSFYNNEISEKSEIFDDQFSVERPDGSNFTLKIRSTKLEDSAMYFCASTLAGYNEQFFGPGTRLTVL.

This clonotype was counted many times. The chain combines TRBV7-2 with TRBJ2-3; D remains ambiguous. V lost 5 bases, J lost 2 bases, and 8 bases lay in between. This CDR3 comprises 13 residues. Germline V gene lookup returns CDR1 SGHTA and CDR2 FQGNSA. CDR3 amino acids: CASSPYTTDTQYF. CDR3 DNA: TGTGCCAGCAGCCCCTACACCACAGATACGCAGTATTTT. Based on the CDR3 plus reference TRBV7-2 and TRBJ2-3, the full variable domain is GAGVSQSPSNKVTEKGKDVELRCDPISGHTALYWYRQSLGQGLEFLIYFQGNSAPDKSGLPSDRFSAERTGGSVSTLTIQRTQQEDSAVYLCASSPYTTDTQYFGPGTRLTVL.

This clonotype was detected a few times. CDR3 in DNA: TGCAGTGCTAGAGGGACAGGGTCCTACGAGCAGTACTTC. This sequence encodes CSARGTGSYEQYF. The genes are TRBV20-1 and TRBJ2-7, with 8 bases lining up with TRBD1. CDR1 DFQATT and CDR2 SNEGSKA come from the germline V gene (reference sequence). The CDR3 runs to 13 residues. J was trimmed by 1 base and V by 1 base; bases with no gene match: 0.

This clonotype came up a few times. The genes are TRBV4-3 and TRBJ1-1, with D unclear. V was pared by 3 bases and J by 12 bases, with 23 bases between. Germline CDR1 is LGHNA and CDR2 is YSLEER. The CDR3 spans 15 residues. The CDR3 DNA reads TGCGCCAGCAGCCATTTCCGTCCGGACCGGGGTGGGACTTTCTTT. Translated, it gives CASSHFRPDRGGTFF.

This clonotype was counted a few times. V and J are TRBV7-2 and TRBJ1-3; the D gene is possibly TRBD1 (5 bases). This CDR3 is 16 amino acids long. The germline V gene encodes CDR1 SGHTA and CDR2 FQGNSA. With 4 bases removed from V and 0 bases from J, the gap between germline ends came to 13 bases. The CDR3 sequence: CASSWDYSGSGNTIYF. The DNA of the CDR3 is TGTGCCAGCAGCTGGGACTATTCTGGCTCTGGAAACACCATATATTTT.

Only one count was recorded for this clonotype. V gene TRBV4-1 combines with J gene TRBJ1-5; D call uncertain. The J call may not be correct, given that the DNA end is closer to TRBJ2-3. CDR3 length: 14 amino acids. CDR1 and CDR2 from the germline V gene are MGHRA and YSYEKL. CDR3 DNA sequence: TGCGCCAGCAGCCAAGAGGGCCCCAATCAGCCCCAGTATTTT. This sequence encodes CASSQEGPNQPQYF.

This clonotype was counted between two and nine times. This sequence joins TRBV20-1 and TRBJ2-3; no reliable D call. This CDR3 is built from 14 residues. V lost 5 bases and J lost 2, with 14 bases in between. Germline CDR1 reads DFQATT; CDR2 reads SNEGSKA (reference sequence). CDR3 region: CSAPLVENTDTQYF. The CDR3 DNA follows: TGCAGTGCTCCATTGGTCGAAAACACAGATACGCAGTATTTT.

The gene calls are TRBV4-3 and TRBJ2-5, with 10 bases lining up with TRBD1. V lost 3 bases, J lost 5 bases, and 6 bases stayed unmatched. Germline values: CDR1 LGHNA, CDR2 YSLEER. The CDR3 covers 15 residues. The chain's CDR3 is CASSHTGTGAETQYF. Written as DNA, the CDR3 is TGCGCCAGCAGCCACACCGGGACAGGGGCTGAGACCCAGTACTTC.

This clonotype showed up just a few times. The chain joins TRBV23-1 to TRBJ2-7; D is unclear. TRBV23-1 is identified as an open reading frame with a role that is uncertain. This CDR3 comprises 14 residues. The V gene lost 8 bases and the J gene lost 3 bases, with 17 bases spanning the gap. The CDR3, as DNA: TGCGCCAGCGTCCATGGACCGATTCACTACGAGCAGTACGTC. Translated, it gives CASVHGPIHYEQYV.

The genes are TRBV5-1 and TRBJ2-3; D is possibly TRBD2 (5 bases). Germline CDR1 and CDR2: SGHRS and YFSETQ. The CDR3 extends over 15 amino acids. Trimming removed 0 bases from V and 2 bases from J, with 10 bases in between. DNA of the CDR3: TGCGCCAGCAGCTTGGGGCAGACTAACACAGATACGCAGTATTTT. This gives the protein CASSLGQTNTDTQYF.

The chain carries TRBV15 and TRBJ1-1; D gene ambiguous. With 8 bases removed from V and 0 bases from J, the gap between germline ends came to 10 bases. This CDR3 has 13 amino acids. Germline values: CDR1 LNHNV, CDR2 YYDKDF (reference sequence). CDR3 residues: CATCTVLNTEAFF. In DNA form, the CDR3 reads TGTGCCACCTGCACGGTTCTGAACACTGAAGCTTTCTTT.

In this sample, this clonotype turned up a few times. The chain employs TRBV30 and TRBJ2-7; possibly TRBD2 for D (6 bases). Deletions cut 0 bases from V and 3 bases from J, with 18 bases between. Looked up from germline, CDR1 is GTSNPN and CDR2 is SVGIG (reference sequence). This CDR3 spans 16 amino acids. The CDR3 sequence: CAWSVKAAGPDYEQYF. CDR3 nucleotide sequence: TGTGCCTGGAGTGTAAAGGCAGCGGGCCCCGACTACGAGCAGTACTTC.

The table lists this clonotype with many counts. This chain uses TRBV24-1 with TRBJ1-2; D is possibly TRBD1 (6 bases). This CDR3 comprises 13 residues. Germline V CDR1 and CDR2: KGHDR, SFDVKD. V shed 1 base and J shed 8 bases, with 10 bases lying between them. The CDR3 DNA follows: TGTGCCACCAGTGATTTAGGGGGATGCGGCTACACCTTC. Protein product: CATSDLGGCGYTF.

This clonotype has just a few counts. J is TRBJ2-2 and V is TRBV4-3; 11 nucleotides align to TRBD2. Germline CDR1 reads LGHNA; CDR2 reads YSLEER. V shed 4 bases and J 5 bases; nucleotides not matched to a gene: 6. CDR3 size: 16 residues. The CDR3 DNA follows: TGCGCCAGCAGCCTGACTAGCGGGGAAGGTACCGGGGAGCTGTTTTTT. It yields the protein CASSLTSGEGTGELFF.

This clonotype was picked up many times. The CDR3, as DNA: TGTGCCAGCAGCTTTGCGGGGAGAGACTACGAGCAGTACTTC. Encoded protein: CASSFAGRDYEQYF. The chain combines TRBV5-6 with TRBJ2-7, with a weak D call TRBD2 (6 bases). The CDR3 is 14 amino acids. The V gene lost 2 bases and the J gene lost 3 bases, with 12 bases spanning the gap. Germline loops: CDR1 SGHDT, CDR2 YYEEEE.

The genes are TRBV6-2 or TRBV6-3 and TRBJ2-1, with a weak D call TRBD1 (5 bases). This CDR3 is 14 amino acids long. V was pared by 6 bases and J by 10 bases, with 19 bases between. Germline V gives CDR1 MNHEY, CDR2 SVGEGT. The DNA of the CDR3 is TGTGCCAGCAGATCGGCGCAAGTTAAGGGGGAGCAGTTCTTC. This gives the protein CASRSAQVKGEQFF.

The rearrangement uses TRBV7-8 and TRBJ2-5; 11 bases map to TRBD2. Germline CDR1 and CDR2: SGHVS and FQNEAQ. V lost 2 bases to trimming and J lost 5 bases; unmatched junction nucleotides: 7. The CDR3 sequence is 16 residues long. CDR3 sequence reads: CASSLNSGGAGETQYF. The DNA for the CDR3 is TGTGCCAGCAGCTTAAATAGCGGGGGGGCGGGGGAGACCCAGTACTTC.

The chain recombines TRBV27 with TRBJ1-2; D not resolved. Trimming stripped 6 bases from V and 3 bases from J, with 14 bases between. The CDR3 loop spans 14 amino acids. The germline CDR1 and CDR2 sequences are MNHEY and SMNVEV (reference sequence). Written as DNA, the CDR3 is TGTGCCAGCAGCCAAGGAAGGTGGGACTATGGCTACACCTTC. Its protein product is CASSQGRWDYGYTF.

This chain uses TRBV5-1 with TRBJ2-1; D not certain. This CDR3 contains 13 residues. V was cut by 1 base and J by 7 bases, with 9 bases left in between. Per the germline V gene, CDR1 is SGHRS and CDR2 is YFSETQ. CDR3 sequence reads: CASSLTPHNEQFF. In DNA form, the CDR3 reads TGCGCCAGCAGCTTGACCCCCCATAATGAGCAGTTCTTC.

The chain employs TRBV10-2 and TRBJ2-3; 7 positions match TRBD1. The germline gives CDR1 WSHSY, CDR2 SAAADI. The CDR3 is made up of 14 amino acids. Losses at the gene ends were 6 bases for V and 3 bases for J; bases not matched to a gene: 6. The CDR3 is CASRERQGTDTQYF. The CDR3 nucleotides are TGCGCCAGCAGGGAACGACAGGGAACAGATACGCAGTATTTT.

This clonotype was seen at least ten times. The chain links TRBV4-2 to TRBJ2-3; no clear D. Germline loops: CDR1 LGHNA, CDR2 YNFKEQ. The CDR3 has 15 amino acids. V lost 0 bases and J lost 4, with 11 bases in between. CDR3 in DNA: TGTGCCAGCAGCCAAGACCTCCTTATATCAGATACGCAGTATTTT. Protein product: CASSQDLLISDTQYF.

The chain recombines TRBV3-1 with TRBJ2-7; 9 bases fit TRBD2. With V trimmed by 4 bases and J by 6 bases, 1 base remained unmatched. Looked up from germline, CDR1 is LGHDT and CDR2 is YNNKEL (reference sequence). CDR3 length: 12 amino acids. CDR3 bases: TGTGCCAGCAGCCTGGGACTAGCCGAGCAGTACTTC. Translation gives CASSLGLAEQYF.

The sample holds many counts of this clonotype. The chain couples TRBV15 to TRBJ2-5, with D perhaps TRBD1 (6 bases). Per germline, CDR1 LNHNV and CDR2 YYDKDF (reference sequence). Between the trimmed V and J ends, which lost 0 bases and 2 bases, there was a span of 10 bases. The CDR3 contains 15 residues. In DNA form, the CDR3 reads TGTGCCACCAGCAGAGATGGGGGCAGACAAGAGACCCAGTACTTC. This sequence encodes CATSRDGGRQETQYF.

The rearrangement links TRBV9 to TRBJ2-1; maybe TRBD1 (5 bases). Per germline, CDR1 SGDLS and CDR2 YYNGEE. This CDR3 comprises 17 residues. The V gene lost 0 bases and the J gene lost 8 bases, with 21 bases spanning the gap. CDR3 DNA sequence: TGTGCCAGCAGCGTAGGCATAACCATTTTCAGCAGGGATGAGCAGTTCTTC. Translated: CASSVGITIFSRDEQFF. Based on the CDR3 plus reference TRBV9 and TRBJ2-1, the full variable domain is DSGVTQTPKHLITATGQRVTLRCSPRSGDLSVYWYQQSLDQGLQFLIQYYNGEERAKGNILERFSAQQFPDLHSELNLSSLELGDSALYFCASSVGITIFSRDEQFFGPGTRLTVL.

This sequence joins TRBV12-3 or TRBV12-4 and TRBJ2-2; no clear D gene. With 5 bases removed from V and 5 bases from J, the gap between germline ends came to 9 bases. This CDR3 has 13 residues. CDR3 protein: CASSPPRTGELFF. The DNA for the CDR3 is TGTGCCAGCAGTCCCCCGAGGACCGGGGAGCTGTTTTTT.

This chain joins TRBV7-6 and TRBJ1-2; possibly TRBD1 for D (6 bases). The CDR3 is made up of 16 amino acids. Germline V CDR1 and CDR2: SGHVS, FNYEAQ. Deletions cut 0 bases from V and 5 bases from J, with 16 bases between. This chain's CDR3 is CASSLAPVDRPYGYTF. The CDR3 nucleotides read TGTGCCAGCAGCTTAGCGCCCGTGGACAGACCGTATGGCTACACCTTC.

This clonotype came up many times. The chain joins TRBV7-2 to TRBJ1-4; no firm D call. Trimming took off 5 bases at V and 8 bases at J, with 15 bases between the two ends. Germline V gene sequence: CDR1 SGHTA, CDR2 FQGNSA. The length of the CDR3 is 14 residues. The CDR3 DNA follows: TGTGCCAGCAGCCCGACGCAAACAGCAGAAAAACTGTTTTTT. Translating it yields CASSPTQTAEKLFF.

The sample holds a few counts of this clonotype. The rearrangement joins TRBV7-2 to TRBJ2-7; 9 bases line up with TRBD2. This CDR3 contains 15 residues. Germline values: CDR1 SGHTA, CDR2 FQGNSA. Losses at the gene ends were 5 bases for V and 2 bases for J; bases not matched to a gene: 7. The chain's CDR3 is CASSPYSGGPYEQYF. In DNA, the CDR3 is TGTGCCAGCAGCCCATATAGCGGGGGCCCCTACGAGCAGTACTTC. The full variable domain, rest sourced from reference TRBV7-2 and TRBJ2-7, is GAGVSQSPSNKVTEKGKDVELRCDPISGHTALYWYRQSLGQGLEFLIYFQGNSAPDKSGLPSDRFSAERTGGSVSTLTIQRTQQEDSAVYLCASSPYSGGPYEQYFGPGTRLTVT.